The rows below give T cell receptor beta chains drawn from one sample of a study of shared clonotypes between healthy human individuals. The data were produced by immunoSEQ multiplex PCR, yet TCRdb's version contains in-frame clones alone and is incomplete. The sample records approximately 2,200,000 clones, under 95% being singletons. The source material was naive CD8+ T cells from PBMCs. The source is a man between 18 and 35 years old in good health. Some clones in this sample may be carry-over from other donors' samples. CDR3s include the opening cysteine and the closing phenylalanine or tryptophan. A D gene is named only where the DNA matches it firmly. Clone size is stated in some rows and not others, as once, few, many or a class when expanded.

NA	17	TRBV28	TRBJ2-1	NA	TGTGCCAGCAGCTTTCAATTCAAGCCAGGAGTTTACAATGAGCAGTTCTTC	CASSFQFKPGVYNEQFF
NA	13	TRBV19	TRBJ2-2	NA	TGTGCCAGTAGTATGCGGGGAACCGGGGAGCTGTTTTTT	CASSMRGTGELFF
NA	14	TRBV7-9	TRBJ1-2	TRBD1	TGTGCCAGCAGCTTAGCTGGGACAGGGGTGGGCTACACCTTC	CASSLAGTGVGYTF
NA	15	TRBV27	TRBJ2-7	TRBD1	TGTGCCAGCAGTTTCTTCGACAGGGGGCCTGACGAGCAGTACTTC	CASSFFDRGPDEQYF
once	14	TRBV7-9	TRBJ1-2	NA	TGTGCCAGCAGCTTAGTCGGGGGGGCAGATGGCTACACCTTC	CASSLVGGADGYTF
NA	18	TRBV28	TRBJ2-3	TRBD2	TGTGCCAGCAGTCGGGAGATTGGAGCGGGGCCGTTCACAGATACGCAGTATTTT	CASSREIGAGPFTDTQYF
NA	14	TRBV6-1	TRBJ2-7	NA	TGTGCCAGCTTTGGAAAGGCCAGCTCCTACGAGCAGTACTTC	CASFGKASSYEQYF
NA	14	TRBV27	TRBJ1-1	TRBD1	TGTGCCAGCAGTTATACAGGGGGCCGTTCTGAAGCTTTCTTT	CASSYTGGRSEAFF
NA	14	TRBV4-3	TRBJ1-1	NA	TGCGCCAGCAGCCAAGCCACAGGGTTATTAAAAGCTTTCTTT	CASSQATGLLKAFF
NA	13	TRBV5-1	TRBJ2-1	NA	TGCGCCAGCAGCTCCCGCCTTTTCAATGAGCAGTTCTTC	CASSSRLFNEQFF